The 7 T cell receptor beta chains in this list originate from one sample, sequenced in a study of Ad26.COV2.S vaccination and SARS-CoV-2 variants. Assay used: immunoSEQ multiplex PCR; TCRdb lists only in-frame clones, some missing. The sample has 360,000 or so clones, 89% seen once; the top ten hold 1.5% to 2%. Described treatment: roughly 20 received Ad26.COV2.S at low or high dose, single or two shots; several received placebo; per-sample allocation not given. Sampling happened 63 days after the first vaccine or placebo injection. The sequencing used peripheral blood, collected in a trial of Ad26.COV2.S vaccine versus placebo. The receptors were gathered from a person between 18 and 65 years old who received the Ad26.COV2.S COVID-19 vaccine or a placebo.

This clone was seen more than once but under ten times. The chain combines TRBV7-9 with TRBJ1-2; TRBD1 matches at 9 bases. Trimming took 1 base from V and 6 from J; bases not matched to a gene: 0. Germline V lookup: CDR1 SEHNR, CDR2 FQNEAQ (reference sequence). The CDR3 extends over 13 amino acids. CDR3 sequence: CASSLGTGDGYTF. DNA of the CDR3: TGTGCCAGCAGCTTAGGGACAGGGGATGGCTACACCTTC.

In its sample, this clone was seen once. V and J are TRBV6-1 and TRBJ2-2; TRBD2 aligns across 11 bases. Germline V gene lookup returns CDR1 MNHNS and CDR2 SASEGT. This CDR3 is 20 amino acids long. The J segment lost 4 bases and the V segment lost 2 bases, leaving 15 bases of the junction unmatched. The CDR3 DNA reads TGTGCCAGCAGTGAACCCGGGACTAGCGGAGGAGTACCGAGCACCGGGGAGCTGTTTTTT. Translated, it gives CASSEPGTSGGVPSTGELFF.

The chain has TRBV5-5 and TRBJ2-1; no clear D gene. The CDR3 runs to 16 residues. Trimming took 2 bases from V and 0 from J, leaving 12 bases between them. The germline gives CDR1 SGHKS, CDR2 YYEKEE (reference sequence). The CDR3 reads CASSFAVFSSYNEQFF. The DNA for the CDR3 is TGTGCCAGCAGCTTTGCCGTTTTTAGCTCCTACAATGAGCAGTTCTTC.

The V and J genes are TRBV15 and TRBJ1-5; tentative D call: TRBD1 (5 bases). V lost 2 bases to trimming and J lost 3 bases, with 8 bases between them. The CDR3 length is 14 residues. CDR1 is LNHNV, CDR2 YYDKDF, per germline (reference sequence). DNA for the CDR3: TGTGCCACCAGCAGACAGGGTGACAATCAGCCCCAGCATTTT. Translated: CATSRQGDNQPQHF.

This rearrangement joins TRBV19 to TRBJ2-1, with TRBD2 matching over 10 bases. In germline, CDR1 is LNHDA, CDR2 SQIVND (reference sequence). The CDR3 sequence is 16 residues long. V was clipped by 1 base and J by 7 bases; unmatched bases: 7. The CDR3 nucleotides are TGTGCCAGTAGTATAGGAGTAGCGGGAGGTGTGAATGAGCAGTTCTTC. Translating it yields CASSIGVAGGVNEQFF.

This chain joins TRBV11-2 and TRBJ2-7, with TRBD2 matching 7 bases. Losses at the gene ends were 6 bases for V and 3 bases for J; bases not matched to a gene: 14. The CDR3 sequence is 16 residues long. Germline CDR1 and CDR2: SGHAT and FQNNGV. This chain's CDR3 is CASSLGGRAHNYEQYF. The DNA of the CDR3 is TGTGCCAGCAGTCTGGGAGGGCGAGCCCACAACTACGAGCAGTACTTC.

DNA of the CDR3: TGCGCCAGCAGCTTGCTGACTAGCGGGAGTGGAGAGCAGTACTTC. As protein: CASSLLTSGSGEQYF. The chain has TRBV5-1 and TRBJ2-7; TRBD2 matches at 12 bases. CDR1 is SGHRS, CDR2 YFSETQ, per germline. The J segment lost 7 bases and the V segment lost 1 base, leaving 6 bases of the junction unmatched. The CDR3 is 15 amino acids.